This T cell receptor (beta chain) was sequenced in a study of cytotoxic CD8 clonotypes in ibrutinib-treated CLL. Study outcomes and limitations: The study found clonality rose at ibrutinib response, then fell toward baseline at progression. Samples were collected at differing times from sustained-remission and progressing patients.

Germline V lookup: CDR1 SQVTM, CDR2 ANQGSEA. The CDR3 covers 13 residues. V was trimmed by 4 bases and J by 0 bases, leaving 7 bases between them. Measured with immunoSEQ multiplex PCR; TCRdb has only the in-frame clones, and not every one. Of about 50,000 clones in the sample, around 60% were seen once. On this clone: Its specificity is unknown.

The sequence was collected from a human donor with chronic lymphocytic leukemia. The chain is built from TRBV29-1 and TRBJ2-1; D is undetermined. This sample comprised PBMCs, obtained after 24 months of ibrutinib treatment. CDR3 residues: CSVVESSYNEQFF. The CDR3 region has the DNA TGCAGCGTTGTCGAGAGCTCCTACAATGAGCAGTTCTTC.